Below, one TCR beta chain is given with its context. Germline trimming cut 3 bases from V and 7 bases from J; bases unmatched to any gene: 6. The CDR3 length is 15 residues. Germline CDR1 LGHDT, CDR2 YNNKEL (reference sequence). Donors in Cohort 3 counted as recovered after two negative PCRs, clearance, or symptom resolution. The data belong to a study of blood T cell repertoires in COVID-19. For the study at large: Whether acute or convalescent, the COVID-19 samples came from the United States, Italy and Spain.

Clones were read by immunoSEQ multiplex PCR, and TCRdb kept only the in-frame ones, dropping some. Among 200,000 to 300,000 clones listed, roughly 90% were seen once. Sequencing used PBMCs or T cells enriched from blood (not recorded which). The chain couples TRBV3-1 (or the pseudogene TRBV3-2) to TRBJ2-2, with 9 bases aligning to TRBD1. The receptor comes from a woman aged 25-40 years who had recovered from COVID-19. The DNA of the CDR3 is TGTGCCAGCAGCCAGGGGGACAGGGATAGCGGGGAGCTGTTTTTT. Translated, it gives CASSQGDRDSGELFF.